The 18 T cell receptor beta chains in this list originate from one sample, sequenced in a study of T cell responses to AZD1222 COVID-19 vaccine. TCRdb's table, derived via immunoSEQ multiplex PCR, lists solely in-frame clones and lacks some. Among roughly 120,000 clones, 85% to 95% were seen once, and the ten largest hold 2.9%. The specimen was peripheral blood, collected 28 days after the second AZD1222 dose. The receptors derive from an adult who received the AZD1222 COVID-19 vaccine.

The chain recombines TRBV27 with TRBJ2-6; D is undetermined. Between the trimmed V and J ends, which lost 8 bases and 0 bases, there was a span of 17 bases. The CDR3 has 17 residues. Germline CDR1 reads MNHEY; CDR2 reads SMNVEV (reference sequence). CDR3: CASSSIYRSSGANVLTF. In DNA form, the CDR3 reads TGTGCCAGCTCGTCTATATATAGAAGCTCTGGGGCCAACGTCCTGACTTTC.

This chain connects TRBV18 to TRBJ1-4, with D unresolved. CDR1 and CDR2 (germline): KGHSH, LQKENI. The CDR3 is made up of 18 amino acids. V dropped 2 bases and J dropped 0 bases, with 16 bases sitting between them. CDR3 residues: CASSPLVVSAATNEKLFF. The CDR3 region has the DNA TGTGCCAGCTCACCATTGGTCGTCAGCGCCGCAACTAATGAAAAACTGTTTTTT. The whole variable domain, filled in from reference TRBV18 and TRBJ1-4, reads NAGVMQNPRHLVRRRGQEARLRCSPMKGHSHVYWYRQLPEEGLKFMVYLQKENIIDESGMPKERFSAEFPKEGPSILRIQQVVRGDSAAYFCASSPLVVSAATNEKLFFGSGTQLSVL.

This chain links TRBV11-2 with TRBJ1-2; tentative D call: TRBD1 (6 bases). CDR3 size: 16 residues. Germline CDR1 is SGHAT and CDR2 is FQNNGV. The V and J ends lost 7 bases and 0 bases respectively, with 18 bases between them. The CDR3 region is CASILGGGLANYGYTF. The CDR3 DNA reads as TGTGCCAGCATCCTAGGGGGGGGTTTAGCTAACTATGGCTACACCTTC.

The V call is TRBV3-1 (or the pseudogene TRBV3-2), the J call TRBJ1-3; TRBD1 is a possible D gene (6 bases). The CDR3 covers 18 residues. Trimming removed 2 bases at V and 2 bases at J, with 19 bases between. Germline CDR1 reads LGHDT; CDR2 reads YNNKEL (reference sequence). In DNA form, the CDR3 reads TGTGCCAGCAGCCAACTTTGGGGGGGCAATACCCCTGGAAACACCATATATTTT. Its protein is CASSQLWGGNTPGNTIYF.

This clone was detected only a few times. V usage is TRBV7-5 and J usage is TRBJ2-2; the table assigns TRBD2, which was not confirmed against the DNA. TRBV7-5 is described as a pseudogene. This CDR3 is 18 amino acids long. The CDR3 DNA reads TGTGTCAGAAGCTTCCCCCCCGTGCGGAGCGGGGGTGCCGGGGAGCTGTTTTTT. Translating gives CVRSFPPVRSGGAGELFF.

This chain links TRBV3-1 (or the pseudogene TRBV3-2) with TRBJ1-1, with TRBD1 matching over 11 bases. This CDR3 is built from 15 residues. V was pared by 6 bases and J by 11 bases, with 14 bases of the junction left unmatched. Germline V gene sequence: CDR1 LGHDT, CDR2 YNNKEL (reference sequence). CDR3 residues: CASSLEMGQGVPAFF. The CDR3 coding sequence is TGTGCCAGCAGTCTAGAAATGGGACAGGGGGTTCCGGCTTTCTTT.

The CDR3 reads CASTTPVDTEAFF. The CDR3 DNA sequence: TGTGCCAGCACTACACCTGTCGACACTGAAGCTTTCTTT. This rearrangement joins TRBV28 to TRBJ1-1; D ambiguous. V dropped 7 bases and J dropped 3 bases, with 12 bases sitting between them. There are 13 residues in the CDR3. Per the germline V gene, CDR1 is MDHEN and CDR2 is SYDVKM.

Here the CDR3 reads CASSVGVSWDGGYTF. Here the CDR3 DNA reads TGTGCCAGCAGCGTAGGTGTTTCCTGGGACGGTGGCTACACCTTC. The J gene is TRBJ1-2, the V gene TRBV9, with D possibly TRBD1 on 5 matching bases. The V gene lost 0 bases and the J gene lost 7 bases, with 16 bases spanning the gap. CDR3 size: 15 residues. CDR1 and CDR2 from the germline V gene are SGDLS and YYNGEE.

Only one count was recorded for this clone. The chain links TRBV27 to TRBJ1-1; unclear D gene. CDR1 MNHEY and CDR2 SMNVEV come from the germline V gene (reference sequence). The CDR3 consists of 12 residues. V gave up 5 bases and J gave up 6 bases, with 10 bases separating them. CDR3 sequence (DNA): TGTGCCAGCAGTCCCCCCGCGGCTGAAGCTTTCTTT. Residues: CASSPPAAEAFF.

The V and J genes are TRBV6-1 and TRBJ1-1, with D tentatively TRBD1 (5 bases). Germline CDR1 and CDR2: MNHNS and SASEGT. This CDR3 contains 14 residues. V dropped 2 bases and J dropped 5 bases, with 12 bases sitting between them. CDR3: CASSERVRGTEAFF. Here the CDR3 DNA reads TGTGCCAGCAGTGAACGGGTCCGGGGGACTGAAGCTTTCTTT.

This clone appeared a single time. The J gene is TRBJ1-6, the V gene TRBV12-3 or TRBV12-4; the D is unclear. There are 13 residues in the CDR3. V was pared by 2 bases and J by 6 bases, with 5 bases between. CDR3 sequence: CASSLMANSPLHF. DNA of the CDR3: TGTGCCAGCAGTTTAATGGCTAATTCACCCCTCCACTTT.

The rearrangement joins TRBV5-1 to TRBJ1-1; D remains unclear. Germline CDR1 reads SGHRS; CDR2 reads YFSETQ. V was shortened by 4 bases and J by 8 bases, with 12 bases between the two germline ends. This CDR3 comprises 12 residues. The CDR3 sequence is CASSQQVQEAFF. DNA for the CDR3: TGCGCCAGCAGCCAACAAGTTCAAGAAGCTTTCTTT.

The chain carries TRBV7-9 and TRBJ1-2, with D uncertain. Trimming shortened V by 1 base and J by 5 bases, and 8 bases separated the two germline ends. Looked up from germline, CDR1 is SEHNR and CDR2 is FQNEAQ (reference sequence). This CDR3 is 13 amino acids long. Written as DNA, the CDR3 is TGTGCCAGCAGCTTAGGGTCTGGGTATGGCTACACCTTC. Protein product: CASSLGSGYGYTF. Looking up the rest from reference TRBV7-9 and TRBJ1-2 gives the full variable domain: DTGVSQNPRHKITKRGQNVTFRCDPISEHNRLYWYRQTLGQGPEFLTYFQNEAQLEKSRLLSDRFSAERPKGSFSTLEIQRTEQGDSAMYLCASSLGSGYGYTFGSGTRLTVV.

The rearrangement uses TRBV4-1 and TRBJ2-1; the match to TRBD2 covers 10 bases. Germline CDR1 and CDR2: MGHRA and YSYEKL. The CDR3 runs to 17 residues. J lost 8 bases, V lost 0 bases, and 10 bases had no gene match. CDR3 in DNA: TGCGCCAGCAGCCAAGACAGTGGGCTTAGCGGGAGGCATGAGCAGTTCTTC. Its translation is CASSQDSGLSGRHEQFF.

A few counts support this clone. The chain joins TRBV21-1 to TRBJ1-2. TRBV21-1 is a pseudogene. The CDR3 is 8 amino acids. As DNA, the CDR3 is TGTGCCGGCGCGGGACACACCTTC. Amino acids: CAGAGHTF.

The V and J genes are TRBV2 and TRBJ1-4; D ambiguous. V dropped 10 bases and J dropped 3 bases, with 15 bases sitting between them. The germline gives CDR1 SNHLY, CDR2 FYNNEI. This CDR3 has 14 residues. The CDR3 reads CATNYMSPNEKLFF. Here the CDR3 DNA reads TGTGCCACCAACTATATGAGCCCTAATGAAAAACTGTTTTTT.

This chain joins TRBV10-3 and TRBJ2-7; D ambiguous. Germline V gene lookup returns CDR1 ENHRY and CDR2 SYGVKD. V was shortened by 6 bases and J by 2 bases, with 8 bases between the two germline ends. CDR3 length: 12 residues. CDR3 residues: CAISPPTYEQYF. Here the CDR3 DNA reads TGTGCCATCAGCCCCCCCACCTACGAGCAGTACTTC.

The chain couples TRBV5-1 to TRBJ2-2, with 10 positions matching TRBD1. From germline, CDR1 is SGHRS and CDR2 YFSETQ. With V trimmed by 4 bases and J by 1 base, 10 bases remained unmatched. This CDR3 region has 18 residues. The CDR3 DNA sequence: TGCGCCAGCAGCCCCGGGACAGGGGTTTTGGAGAACACCGGGGAGCTGTTTTTT. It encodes CASSPGTGVLENTGELFF.